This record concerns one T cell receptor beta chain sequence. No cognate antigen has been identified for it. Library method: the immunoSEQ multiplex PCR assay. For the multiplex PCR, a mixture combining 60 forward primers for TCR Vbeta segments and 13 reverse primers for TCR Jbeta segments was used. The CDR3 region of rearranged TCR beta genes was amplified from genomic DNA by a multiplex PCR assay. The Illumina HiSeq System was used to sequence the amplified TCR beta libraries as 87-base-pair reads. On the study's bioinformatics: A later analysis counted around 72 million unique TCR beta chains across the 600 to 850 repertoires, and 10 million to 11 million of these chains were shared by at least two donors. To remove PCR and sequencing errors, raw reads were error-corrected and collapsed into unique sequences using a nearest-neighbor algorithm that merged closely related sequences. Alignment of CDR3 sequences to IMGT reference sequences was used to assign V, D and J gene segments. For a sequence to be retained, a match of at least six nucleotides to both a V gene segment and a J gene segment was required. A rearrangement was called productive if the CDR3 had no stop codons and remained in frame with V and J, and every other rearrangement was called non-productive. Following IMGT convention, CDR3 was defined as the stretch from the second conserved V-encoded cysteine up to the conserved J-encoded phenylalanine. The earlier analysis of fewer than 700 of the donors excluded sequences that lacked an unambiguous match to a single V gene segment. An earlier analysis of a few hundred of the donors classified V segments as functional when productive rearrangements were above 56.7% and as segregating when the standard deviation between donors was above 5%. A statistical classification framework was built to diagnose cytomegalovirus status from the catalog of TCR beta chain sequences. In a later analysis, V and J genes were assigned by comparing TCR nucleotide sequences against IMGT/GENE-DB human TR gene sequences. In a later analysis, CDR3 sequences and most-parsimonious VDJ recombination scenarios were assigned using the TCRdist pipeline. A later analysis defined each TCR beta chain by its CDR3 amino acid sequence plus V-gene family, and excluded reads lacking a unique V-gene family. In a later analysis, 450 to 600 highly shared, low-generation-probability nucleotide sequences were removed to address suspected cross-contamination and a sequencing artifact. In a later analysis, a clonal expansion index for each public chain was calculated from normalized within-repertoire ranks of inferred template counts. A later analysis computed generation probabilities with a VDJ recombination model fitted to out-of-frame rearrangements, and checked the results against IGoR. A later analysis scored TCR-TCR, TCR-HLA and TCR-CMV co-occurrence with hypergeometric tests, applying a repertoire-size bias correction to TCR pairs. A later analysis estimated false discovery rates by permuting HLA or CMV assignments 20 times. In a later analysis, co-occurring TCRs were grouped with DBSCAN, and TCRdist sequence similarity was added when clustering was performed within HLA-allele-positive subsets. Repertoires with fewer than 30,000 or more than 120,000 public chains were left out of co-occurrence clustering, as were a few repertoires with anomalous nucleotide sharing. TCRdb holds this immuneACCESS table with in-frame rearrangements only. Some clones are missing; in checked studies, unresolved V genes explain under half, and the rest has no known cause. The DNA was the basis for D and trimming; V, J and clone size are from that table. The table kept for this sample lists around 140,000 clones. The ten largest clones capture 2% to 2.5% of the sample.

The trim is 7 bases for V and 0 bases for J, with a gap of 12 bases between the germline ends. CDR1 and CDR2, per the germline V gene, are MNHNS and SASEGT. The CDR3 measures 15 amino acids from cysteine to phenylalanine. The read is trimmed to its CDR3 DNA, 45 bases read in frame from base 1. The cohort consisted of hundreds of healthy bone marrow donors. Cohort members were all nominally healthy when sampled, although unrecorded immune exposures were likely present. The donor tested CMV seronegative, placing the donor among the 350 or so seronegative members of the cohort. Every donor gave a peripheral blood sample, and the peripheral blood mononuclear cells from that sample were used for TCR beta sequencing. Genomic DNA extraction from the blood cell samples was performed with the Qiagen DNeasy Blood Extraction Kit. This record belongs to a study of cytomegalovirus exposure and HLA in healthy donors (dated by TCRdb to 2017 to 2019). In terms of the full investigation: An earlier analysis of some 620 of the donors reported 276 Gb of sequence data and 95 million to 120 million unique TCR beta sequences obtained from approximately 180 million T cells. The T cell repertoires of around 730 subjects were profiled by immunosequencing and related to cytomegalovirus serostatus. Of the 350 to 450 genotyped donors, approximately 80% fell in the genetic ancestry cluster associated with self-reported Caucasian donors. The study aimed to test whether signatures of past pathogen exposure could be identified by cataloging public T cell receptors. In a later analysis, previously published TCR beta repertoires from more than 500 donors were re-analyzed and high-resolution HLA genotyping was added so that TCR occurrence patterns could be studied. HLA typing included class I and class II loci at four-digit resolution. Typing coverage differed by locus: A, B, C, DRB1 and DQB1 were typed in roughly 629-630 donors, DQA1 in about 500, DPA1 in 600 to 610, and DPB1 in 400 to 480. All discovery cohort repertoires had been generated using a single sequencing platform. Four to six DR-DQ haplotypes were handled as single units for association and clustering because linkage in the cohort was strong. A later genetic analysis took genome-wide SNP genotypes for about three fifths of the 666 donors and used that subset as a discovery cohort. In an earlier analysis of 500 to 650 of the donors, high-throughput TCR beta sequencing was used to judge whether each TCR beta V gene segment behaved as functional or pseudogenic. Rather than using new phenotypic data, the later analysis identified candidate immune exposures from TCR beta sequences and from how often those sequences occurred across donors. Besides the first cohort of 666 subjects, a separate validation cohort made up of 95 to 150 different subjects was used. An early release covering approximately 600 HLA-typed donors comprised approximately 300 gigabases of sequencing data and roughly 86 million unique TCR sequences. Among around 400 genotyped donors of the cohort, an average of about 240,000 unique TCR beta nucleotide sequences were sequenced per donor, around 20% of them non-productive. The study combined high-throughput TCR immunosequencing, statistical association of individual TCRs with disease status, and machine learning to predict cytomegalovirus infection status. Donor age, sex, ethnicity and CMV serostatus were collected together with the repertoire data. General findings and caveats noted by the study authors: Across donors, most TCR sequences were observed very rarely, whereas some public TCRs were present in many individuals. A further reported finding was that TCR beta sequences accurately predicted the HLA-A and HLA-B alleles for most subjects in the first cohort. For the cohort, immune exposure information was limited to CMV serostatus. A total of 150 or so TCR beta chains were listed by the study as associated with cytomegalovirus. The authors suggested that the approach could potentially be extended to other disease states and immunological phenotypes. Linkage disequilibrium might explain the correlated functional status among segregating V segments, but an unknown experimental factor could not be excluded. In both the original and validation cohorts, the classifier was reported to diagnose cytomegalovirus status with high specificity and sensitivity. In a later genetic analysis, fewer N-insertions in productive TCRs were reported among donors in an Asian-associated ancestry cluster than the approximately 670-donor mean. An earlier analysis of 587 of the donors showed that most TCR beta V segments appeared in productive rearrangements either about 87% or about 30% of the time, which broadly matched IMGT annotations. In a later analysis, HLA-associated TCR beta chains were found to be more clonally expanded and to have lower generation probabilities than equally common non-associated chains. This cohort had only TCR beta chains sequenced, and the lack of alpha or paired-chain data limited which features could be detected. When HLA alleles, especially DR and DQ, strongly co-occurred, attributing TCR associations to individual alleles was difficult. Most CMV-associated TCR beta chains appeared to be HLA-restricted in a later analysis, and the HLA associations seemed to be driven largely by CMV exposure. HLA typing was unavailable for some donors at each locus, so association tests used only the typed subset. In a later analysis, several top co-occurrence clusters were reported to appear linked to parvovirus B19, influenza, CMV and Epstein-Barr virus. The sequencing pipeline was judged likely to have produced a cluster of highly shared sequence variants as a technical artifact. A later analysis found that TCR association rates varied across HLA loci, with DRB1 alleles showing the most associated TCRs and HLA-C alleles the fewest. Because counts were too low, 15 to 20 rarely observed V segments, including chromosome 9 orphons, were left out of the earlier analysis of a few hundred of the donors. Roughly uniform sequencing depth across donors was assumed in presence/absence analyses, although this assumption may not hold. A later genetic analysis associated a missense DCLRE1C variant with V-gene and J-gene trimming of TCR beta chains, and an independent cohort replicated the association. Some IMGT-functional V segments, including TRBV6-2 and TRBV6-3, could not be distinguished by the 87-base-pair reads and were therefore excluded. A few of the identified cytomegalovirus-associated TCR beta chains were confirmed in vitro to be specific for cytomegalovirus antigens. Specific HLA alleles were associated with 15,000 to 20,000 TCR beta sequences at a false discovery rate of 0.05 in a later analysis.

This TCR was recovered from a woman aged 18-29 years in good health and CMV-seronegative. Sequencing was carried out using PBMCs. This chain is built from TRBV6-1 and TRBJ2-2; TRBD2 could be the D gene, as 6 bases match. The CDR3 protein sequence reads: CASIGRDSNTGELFF. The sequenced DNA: TGTGCCAGCATTGGGCGGGATTCGAACACCGGGGAGCTGTTTTTT.